The T cell receptor beta chain under discussion was sequenced for a study of blood T cell repertoires in COVID-19 (dated by TCRdb to 2020 to 2021). The study in broad terms: Samples covering the acute and convalescent phases of COVID-19 were provided by collaborators in the United States, Italy and Spain. The prospective study material was composed of cDNA or gDNA derived from T cells, B-cell-depleted T cells, or PBMCs. The samples were drawn from the first 160 participants of the ongoing ImmuneRACE study and from over 950 subjects provided by 6 global collaborators. Where available, HLA class I and class II types were obtained from metadata supplied by the sample provider rather than from assay-based typing. Subjects who had been exposed to COVID-19, were actively infected with it, or had recovered from it provided the deeply sampled blood TCRbeta repertoires that made up the dataset. A de-identified subject ID, COVID-19 status, age in years and sex were almost always included in the sample metadata. The repertoires were released in a freely available public database meant as a resource for research on the immune response to SARS-CoV-2. The research as a whole found: The quantity of clinical and demographic metadata differed by source and by participant and was supplied without curation.

The immunoSEQ Assay, a bias-controlled multiplex PCR, was used to amplify TCRbeta CDR3 regions from genomic DNA. Per the source publication's procedure: The number of nucleated cells in each sample was estimated by amplification of reference gene primers within the assay. To quantify the absolute abundance of each unique TCRbeta CDR3 rearrangement, sequence reads were collapsed and filtered. For each sample, productive Simpson clonality was calculated as the square root of Simpson's diversity index over productive rearrangements. TCRdb obtained this table from immuneACCESS and retained in-frame rearrangements with V and J assigned. These tables miss some clones; where compared with another copy, unresolved V genes account for less than half of the shortfall, and the remainder is unexplained. V and J calls plus clone size are reproduced from that table; the DNA served to infer D and trimming. Here the sample has approximately 110,000 clones; roughly 85% occur a single time. The biggest ten clones account for just over 5.5% of the sample.

About this clone itself: Its cognate antigen has yet to be identified. The record has no base qualities; no much larger clone is one base away.

One collaborating source in Seattle enrolled patients during active infection and followed them longitudinally through the course of disease. Whole blood was collected in K2EDTA tubes by collaborating institutions according to the institutions' own protocols. For TCRbeta analysis, collaborators shipped samples as frozen whole blood, isolated PBMCs, or DNA extracted from either of those sample types. Sequences were obtained from peripheral blood. This sequence was found in a woman aged 55-70 years with COVID-19, enrolled during active disease.

The CDR3 here reads CASSYSRGTNYGYTF. The DNA reads TGTGCCAGCAGTTACTCCAGGGGGACTAACTATGGCTACACCTTC. In this chain, TRBV6-5 is recombined with TRBJ1-2; the central 7 bases match TRBD1. The CDR1 and CDR2 encoded by the germline V gene are MNHEY and SVGAGI. CDR3 length: 15 amino acids, cysteine to phenylalanine. Only the CDR3 portion is preserved as DNA: 45 bases, with reading frame beginning at the first base. The germline V end is reduced by 0 bases and the J end by 0 bases; junction bases left unmatched: 1.